This T cell receptor (beta chain) was sequenced in a study of blood T cell repertoires in COVID-19. Germline-derived CDR1 and CDR2 are ENHRY and SYGVKD. The CDR3 length is 14 residues. V was pared by 5 bases and J by 7 bases, with 17 bases between. In the study's own analysis: Amplification from reference gene primers served as the basis for estimated nucleated cell counts. The protocol was immunoSEQ multiplex PCR, while the TCRdb copy is restricted to in-frame clones and leaves out a portion. V and J calls and clone size are those listed in that table; D and trimming were worked out from the DNA. The sample has a few hundred thousand clones; around 88% are singletons. There are a few counts of this clone.

This clonotype was obtained from a woman aged 25 to 45 who had recovered from COVID-19. Sequenced material: peripheral blood. The rearrangement uses TRBV10-3 and TRBJ2-5, with a possible D match to TRBD2 (5 bases). The CDR3 DNA is TGTGCCATCAGTCTTTCAGGAGACGGAGGGACCCAGTACTTC. It encodes CAISLSGDGGTQYF.